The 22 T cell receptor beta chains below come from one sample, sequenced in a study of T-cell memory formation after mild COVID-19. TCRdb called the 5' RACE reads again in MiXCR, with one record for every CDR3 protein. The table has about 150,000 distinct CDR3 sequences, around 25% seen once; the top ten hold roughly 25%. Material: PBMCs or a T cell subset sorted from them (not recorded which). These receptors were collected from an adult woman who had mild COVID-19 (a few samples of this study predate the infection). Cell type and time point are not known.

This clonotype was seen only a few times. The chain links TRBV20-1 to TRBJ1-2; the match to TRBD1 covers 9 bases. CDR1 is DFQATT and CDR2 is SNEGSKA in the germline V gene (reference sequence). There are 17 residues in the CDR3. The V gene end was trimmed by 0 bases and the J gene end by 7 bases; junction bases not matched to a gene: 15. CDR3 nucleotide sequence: TGCAGTGCTAGAGATCATCCATCGGACAGGGGATTAAGTGGCTACACCTTC. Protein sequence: CSARDHPSDRGLSGYTF.

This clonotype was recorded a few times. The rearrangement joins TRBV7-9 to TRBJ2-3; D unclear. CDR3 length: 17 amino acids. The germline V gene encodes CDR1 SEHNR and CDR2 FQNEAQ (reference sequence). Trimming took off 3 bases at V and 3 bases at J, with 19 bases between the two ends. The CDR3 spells CASSFGGRTGLTDTQYF. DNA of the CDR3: TGTGCCAGCAGCTTTGGCGGTCGCACGGGTTTAACAGATACGCAGTATTTT.

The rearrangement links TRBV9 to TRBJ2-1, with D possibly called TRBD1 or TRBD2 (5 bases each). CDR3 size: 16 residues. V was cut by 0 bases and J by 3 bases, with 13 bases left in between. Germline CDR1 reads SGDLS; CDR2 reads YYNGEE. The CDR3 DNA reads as TGTGCCAGCAGCGTAGCGGGGCAGGGAAGCTACAATGAGCAGTTCTTC. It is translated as CASSVAGQGSYNEQFF.

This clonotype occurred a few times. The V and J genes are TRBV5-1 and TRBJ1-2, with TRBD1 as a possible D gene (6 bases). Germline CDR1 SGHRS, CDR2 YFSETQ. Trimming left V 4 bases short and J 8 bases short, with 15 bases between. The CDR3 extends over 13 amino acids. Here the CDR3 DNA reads TGCGCCAGCAGCGCGGGGGGCGCGGGAGGCTACACCTTC. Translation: CASSAGGAGGYTF. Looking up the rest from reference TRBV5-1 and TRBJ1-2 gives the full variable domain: KAGVTQTPRYLIKTRGQQVTLSCSPISGHRSVSWYQQTPGQGLQFLFEYFSETQRNKGNFPGRFSGRQFSNSRSEMNVSTLELGDSALYLCASSAGGAGGYTFGSGTRLTVV.

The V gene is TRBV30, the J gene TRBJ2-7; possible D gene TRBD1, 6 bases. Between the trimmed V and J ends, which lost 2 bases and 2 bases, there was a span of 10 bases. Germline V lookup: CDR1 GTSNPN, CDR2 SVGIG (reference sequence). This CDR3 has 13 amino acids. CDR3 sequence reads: CAWSRDTTYEQYF. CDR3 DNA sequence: TGTGCCTGGAGTAGGGACACTACCTACGAGCAGTACTTC.

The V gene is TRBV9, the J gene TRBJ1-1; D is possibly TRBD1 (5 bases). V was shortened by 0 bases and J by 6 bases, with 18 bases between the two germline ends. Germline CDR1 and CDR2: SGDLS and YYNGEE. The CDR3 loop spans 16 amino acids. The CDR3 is CASSVAPSKGVPEAFF. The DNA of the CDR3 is TGTGCCAGCAGCGTAGCCCCATCGAAAGGGGTCCCTGAAGCTTTCTTT. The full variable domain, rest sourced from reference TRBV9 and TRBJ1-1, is DSGVTQTPKHLITATGQRVTLRCSPRSGDLSVYWYQQSLDQGLQFLIQYYNGEERAKGNILERFSAQQFPDLHSELNLSSLELGDSALYFCASSVAPSKGVPEAFFGQGTRLTVV.

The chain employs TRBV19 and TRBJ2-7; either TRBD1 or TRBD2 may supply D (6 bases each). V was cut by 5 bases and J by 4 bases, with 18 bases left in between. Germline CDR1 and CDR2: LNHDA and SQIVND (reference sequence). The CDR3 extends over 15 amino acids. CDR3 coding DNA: TGTGCCAGTAGTGGGGGCGAGGCGGGACCATACGAGCAGTACTTC. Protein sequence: CASSGGEAGPYEQYF.

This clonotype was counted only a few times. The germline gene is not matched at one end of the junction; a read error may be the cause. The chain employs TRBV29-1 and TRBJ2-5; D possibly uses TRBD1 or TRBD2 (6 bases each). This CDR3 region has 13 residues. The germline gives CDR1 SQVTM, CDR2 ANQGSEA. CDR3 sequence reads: CSAESGATETQYF. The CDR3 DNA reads TGCAGCGCTGAATCGGGGGCCACAGAGACCCAGTACTTC.

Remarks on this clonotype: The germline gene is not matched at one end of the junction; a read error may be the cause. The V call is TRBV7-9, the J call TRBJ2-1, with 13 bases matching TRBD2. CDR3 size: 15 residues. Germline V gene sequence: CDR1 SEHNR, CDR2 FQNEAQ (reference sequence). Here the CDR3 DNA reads TGTGCCGGCAGGGGCGGGACTAGCGGGACTCAAGGGCAGTTCTTC. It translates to CAGRGGTSGTQGQFF. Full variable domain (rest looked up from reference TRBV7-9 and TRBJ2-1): DTGVSQNPRHKITKRGQNVTFRCDPISEHNRLYWYRQTLGQGPEFLTYFQNEAQLEKSRLLSDRFSAERPKGSFSTLEIQRTEQGDSAMYLCAGRGGTSGTQGQFFGPGTRLTVL.

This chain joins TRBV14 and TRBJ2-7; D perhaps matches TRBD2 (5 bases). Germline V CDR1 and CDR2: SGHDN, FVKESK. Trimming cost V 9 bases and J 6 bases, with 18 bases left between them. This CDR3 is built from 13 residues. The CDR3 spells CASRLLALFEQYF. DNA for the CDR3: TGTGCCAGTCGGCTTCTAGCCTTATTCGAGCAGTACTTC.

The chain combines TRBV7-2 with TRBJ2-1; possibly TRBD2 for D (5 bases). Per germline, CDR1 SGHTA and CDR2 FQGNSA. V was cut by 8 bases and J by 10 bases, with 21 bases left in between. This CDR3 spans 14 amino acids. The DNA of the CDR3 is TGTGCCAGCCAGGCGGCTAGCCCCCTTTCGGAGCAGTTCTTC. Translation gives CASQAASPLSEQFF.

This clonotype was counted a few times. The chain's CDR3 is CASSHRGEQFF. The CDR3 nucleotides are TGCGCCAGCAGCCACCGAGGGGAGCAGTTCTTC. The chain uses TRBV4-1 and TRBJ2-1; D possibly corresponds to TRBD2 (5 bases). CDR1 is MGHRA and CDR2 is YSYEKL in the germline V gene. Deletions cut 3 bases from V and 10 bases from J, with 7 bases between. The CDR3 is made up of 11 amino acids.

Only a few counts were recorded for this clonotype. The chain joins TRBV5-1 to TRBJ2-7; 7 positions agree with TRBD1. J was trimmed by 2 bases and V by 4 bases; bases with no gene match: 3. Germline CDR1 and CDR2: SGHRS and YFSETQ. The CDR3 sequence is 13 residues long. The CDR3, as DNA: TGCGCCAGCAGCCACGGGACAGCCTACGAGCAGTACTTC. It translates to CASSHGTAYEQYF.

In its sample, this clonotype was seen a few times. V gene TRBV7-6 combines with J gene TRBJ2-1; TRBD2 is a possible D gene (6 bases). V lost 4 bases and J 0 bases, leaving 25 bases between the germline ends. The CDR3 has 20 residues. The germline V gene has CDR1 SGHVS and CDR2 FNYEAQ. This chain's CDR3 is CASSSPTRVAAKSSYNEQFF. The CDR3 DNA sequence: TGTGCCAGCAGCTCCCCCACGCGGGTAGCGGCTAAGAGCTCCTACAATGAGCAGTTCTTC.

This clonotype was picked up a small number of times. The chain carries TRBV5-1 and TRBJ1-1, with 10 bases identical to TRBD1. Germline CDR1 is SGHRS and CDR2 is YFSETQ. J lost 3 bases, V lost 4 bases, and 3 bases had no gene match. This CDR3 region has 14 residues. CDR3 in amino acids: CASSDGTGDTEAFF. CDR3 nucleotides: TGCGCCAGCAGCGACGGGACAGGGGACACTGAAGCTTTCTTT.

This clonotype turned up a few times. The CDR3 DNA is TGTGCCACCAGTGATAGGAATTACCGGGACTCCCCTAGCACAGATACGCAGTATTTT. Translated, it gives CATSDRNYRDSPSTDTQYF. The chain is built from TRBV24-1 and TRBJ2-3; D possibly corresponds to TRBD2 (6 bases). CDR3 length equals 19 residues. Germline-derived CDR1 and CDR2 are KGHDR and SFDVKD. Trimming took off 3 bases at V and 0 bases at J, with 21 bases between the two ends.

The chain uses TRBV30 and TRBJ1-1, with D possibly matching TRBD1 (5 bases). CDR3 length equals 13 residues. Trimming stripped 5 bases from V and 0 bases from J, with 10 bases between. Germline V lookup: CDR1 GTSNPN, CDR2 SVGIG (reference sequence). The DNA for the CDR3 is TGTGCCTGGGGGGGGACCTTGAACACTGAAGCTTTCTTT. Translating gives CAWGGTLNTEAFF.

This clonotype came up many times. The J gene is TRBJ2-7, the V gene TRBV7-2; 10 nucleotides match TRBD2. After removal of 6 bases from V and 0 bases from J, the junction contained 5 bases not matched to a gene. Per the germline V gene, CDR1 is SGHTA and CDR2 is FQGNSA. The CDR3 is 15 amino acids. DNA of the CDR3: TGTGCCAGCAGGGGACTAGCGCGTAGCTCCTACGAGCAGTACTTC. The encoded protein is CASRGLARSSYEQYF.

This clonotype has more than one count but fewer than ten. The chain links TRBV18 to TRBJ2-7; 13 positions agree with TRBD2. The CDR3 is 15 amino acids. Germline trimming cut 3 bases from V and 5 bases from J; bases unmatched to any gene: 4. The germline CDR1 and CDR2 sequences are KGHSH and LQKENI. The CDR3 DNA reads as TGTGCCAGCTCACCCCGGACTAGCGGGAGACACGAGCAGTACTTC. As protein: CASSPRTSGRHEQYF.

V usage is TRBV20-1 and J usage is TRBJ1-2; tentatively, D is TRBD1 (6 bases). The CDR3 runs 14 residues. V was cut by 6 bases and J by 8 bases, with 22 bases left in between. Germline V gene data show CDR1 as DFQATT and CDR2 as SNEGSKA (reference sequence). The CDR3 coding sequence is TGCAGTGCGGTGGGGGGACCGTCCCAGGGGGGCTACACCTTC. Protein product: CSAVGGPSQGGYTF.

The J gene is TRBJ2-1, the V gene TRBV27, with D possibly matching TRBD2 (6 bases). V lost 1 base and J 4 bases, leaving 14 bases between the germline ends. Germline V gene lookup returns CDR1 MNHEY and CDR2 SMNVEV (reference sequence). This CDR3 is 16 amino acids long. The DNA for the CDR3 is TGTGCCAGCAGTTTATTGTCGAGCGGGTCGTACAATGAGCAGTTCTTC. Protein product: CASSLLSSGSYNEQFF.

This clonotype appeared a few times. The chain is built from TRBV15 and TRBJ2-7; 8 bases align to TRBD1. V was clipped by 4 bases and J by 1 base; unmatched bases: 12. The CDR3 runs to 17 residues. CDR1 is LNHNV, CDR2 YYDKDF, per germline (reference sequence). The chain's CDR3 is CATSTSVGTGVSYEQYF. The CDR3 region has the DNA TGTGCCACCAGCACCAGCGTCGGGACAGGAGTATCCTACGAGCAGTACTTC.